A single sample gave rise to the 15 T cell receptor beta chains below, sequenced in a study of vaccination effects on CD4 cells after COVID-19. These TCRs' antigens remain unknown. ViraFEST expansion of antigen-specific CD4+ T cells with viral peptide pools preceded sequencing. Isolating CD4+ T cells followed 9 to 10 days of culture. SARS-CoV-2 infection was confirmed by PCR in the person between March and December 2020. Generated by immunoSEQ multiplex PCR, the TCRdb table keeps only in-frame clones and is missing some. The sample yields tens of thousands of clones, around three quarters seen once. Sequencing was performed on CD4+ T cells from PBMCs cultured with HIV peptides, taken before COVID-19 vaccination. The subset here: HIV-1 Nef peptide pool negative control/reference culture. All receptors derive from a human donor who had a prior SARS-CoV-2 infection.

The chain recombines TRBV11-2 with TRBJ2-6, with 9 nucleotides matching TRBD1. The germline V gene encodes CDR1 SGHAT and CDR2 FQNNGV. V lost 6 bases to trimming and J lost 3 bases; unmatched junction nucleotides: 9. The CDR3 has 17 residues. The CDR3, as DNA: TGTGCCAGCAGAACGACAGGGGGTTCTTTTGGGGCCAACGTCCTGACTTTC. Amino acid sequence: CASRTTGGSFGANVLTF.

The rearrangement uses TRBV10-2 and TRBJ1-1; 8 nucleotides agree with TRBD1. The CDR3 spans 18 residues. Germline assignment: CDR1 WSHSY and CDR2 SAAADI. With 5 bases clipped from V and 4 bases from J, the junction kept 18 bases outside the gene matches. CDR3 amino acids: CASSFIWEQGGVGTEAFF. Written as DNA, the CDR3 is TGCGCCAGCAGTTTTATTTGGGAACAGGGGGGAGTAGGCACTGAAGCTTTCTTT.

J is TRBJ2-7 and V is TRBV19, with 8 bases matching TRBD1. Per germline, CDR1 LNHDA and CDR2 SQIVND (reference sequence). This CDR3 comprises 14 residues. V dropped 5 bases and J dropped 0; count of bases not matched to a gene: 3. The CDR3 nucleotides read TGTGCCAGTAGTGAACAGGGGGTCTCCTACGAGCAGTACTTC. It codes for CASSEQGVSYEQYF.

This clone was picked up a small number of times. Other DNA sequences of this sample code for an identical CDR3. This chain connects TRBV7-9 to TRBJ2-1; 9 bases are shared with TRBD2. The length of the CDR3 is 16 residues. J lost 2 bases, V lost 0 bases, and 2 bases had no gene match. Per the germline V gene, CDR1 is SEHNR and CDR2 is FQNEAQ (reference sequence). In DNA form, the CDR3 reads TGTGCCAGCAGCTTAGCTCTAGCGGGGACCTACAATGAGCAGTTCTTC. This sequence encodes CASSLALAGTYNEQFF.

The V gene is TRBV15, the J gene TRBJ2-2; 8 nucleotides match TRBD2. The CDR3 is 18 amino acids. The germline gives CDR1 LNHNV, CDR2 YYDKDF (reference sequence). After removal of 5 bases from V and 6 bases from J, the junction contained 17 bases not matched to a gene. The CDR3: CATSPRPRTSSDAGELFF. The CDR3 nucleotides read TGTGCCACCAGCCCACGACCTAGGACTAGCTCGGACGCCGGGGAGCTGTTTTTT. The whole variable domain, remainder taken from reference TRBV15 and TRBJ2-2, is DAMVIQNPRYQVTQFGKPVTLSCSQTLNHNVMYWYQQKSSQAPKLLFHYYDKDFNNEADTPDNFQSRRPNTSFCFLDIRSPGLGDTAMYLCATSPRPRTSSDAGELFFGEGSRLTVL.

This clone appeared a single time. For the CDR3, the DNA is TGTGCCAGTAGTAGGGGGAGGTTCAAAAACATTCAGTACTTC. Translating gives CASSRGRFKNIQYF. The chain recombines TRBV19 with TRBJ2-4; D possibly corresponds to TRBD2 (6 bases). Trimming left V 4 bases short and J 3 bases short, with 10 bases between. The CDR3 is 14 amino acids. Germline CDR1 reads LNHDA; CDR2 reads SQIVND (reference sequence).

This clone occurred a few times. V usage is TRBV7-9 and J usage is TRBJ1-3; the D gene is possibly TRBD1 (5 bases). The germline CDR1 and CDR2 sequences are SEHNR and FQNEAQ (reference sequence). The CDR3 covers 15 residues. With 2 bases removed from V and 4 bases from J, the gap between germline ends came to 12 bases. The CDR3 sequence is CASSLWTTSGNTIYF. CDR3 in DNA: TGTGCCAGCAGCTTATGGACAACGTCAGGAAACACCATATATTTT.

The gene calls are TRBV4-2 and TRBJ2-7; 11 bases line up with TRBD1. This CDR3 spans 16 amino acids. Germline V gene data show CDR1 as LGHNA and CDR2 as YNFKEQ. With 1 base clipped from V and 7 bases from J, the junction kept 9 bases outside the gene matches. CDR3 nucleotide sequence: TGTGCCAGCAGCCAAGCTAGGACAGGGGGCCGAGGGGAGCAGTACTTC. Translation gives CASSQARTGGRGEQYF.

The CDR3 DNA follows: TGTGCCATCAGTGGTCGGGACGAGCAGTACTTC. Its protein is CAISGRDEQYF. The genes are TRBV10-3 and TRBJ2-7; no clear D. Germline CDR1 is ENHRY and CDR2 is SYGVKD. The CDR3 extends over 11 amino acids. V lost 4 bases, J lost 5 bases, and 6 bases lay in between.

This chain uses TRBV12-5 with TRBJ1-5; D is possibly TRBD1 (6 bases). The length of the CDR3 is 14 residues. Germline V gives CDR1 LGHNT, CDR2 FRNRAP. V lost 4 bases and J 5 bases, leaving 12 bases between the germline ends. CDR3 coding DNA: TGTGCTAGTGGTTCGAACAGGGTTGATCAGCCCCAGCATTTT. Encoded protein: CASGSNRVDQPQHF.

This chain links TRBV5-1 with TRBJ2-3; unclear D gene. Per germline, CDR1 SGHRS and CDR2 YFSETQ. This CDR3 spans 14 amino acids. V was clipped by 0 bases and J by 4 bases, with 9 bases between them. The CDR3 nucleotides are TGCGCCAGCAGCTTGGGATGGGATTCAGATACGCAGTATTTT. Protein sequence: CASSLGWDSDTQYF.

This clone was found once. No DNA is shown, since the ends of the CDR3 on it are uncertain; the CDR3 is the one TCRdb lists. V is TRBV6-6 and J is TRBJ1-6. The CDR3 is 13 residues long, ends included. Germline CDR1 reads MNHNY; CDR2 reads SVGAGI (reference sequence). CDR3 sequence reads: CASSTSGFSPLHF.

The rearrangement links TRBV7-9 to TRBJ1-4; D is possibly TRBD1 (6 bases). In germline, CDR1 is SEHNR, CDR2 FQNEAQ (reference sequence). This CDR3 comprises 15 residues. Trimming shortened V by 2 bases and J by 10 bases, and 17 bases separated the two germline ends. The CDR3 DNA sequence: TGTGCCAGCAGCTTACAGGGGACCTTAGTAGGAAAACTGTTTTTT. This codes for CASSLQGTLVGKLFF.

V gene TRBV5-1 combines with J gene TRBJ1-3, with D uncertain. The CDR3 runs to 13 residues. Germline-derived CDR1 and CDR2 are SGHRS and YFSETQ. V was cut by 5 bases and J by 0 bases, with 6 bases left in between. The CDR3 spells CASRLHSGNTIYF. The CDR3 region has the DNA TGCGCCAGCAGGCTGCACTCTGGAAACACCATATATTTT.

The rearrangement uses TRBV7-9 and TRBJ2-7, with D possibly matching TRBD2 (6 bases). CDR3 length equals 15 residues. The germline V gene encodes CDR1 SEHNR and CDR2 FQNEAQ (reference sequence). V was trimmed by 5 bases and J by 6 bases, leaving 20 bases between them. As DNA, the CDR3 is TGTGCCAGCAGCGAGGGGACTCGATCCTTACGCGAGCAGTACTTC. Its translation: CASSEGTRSLREQYF.